One and the same sample provided the 31 T cell receptor beta chains below, sequenced in a study of cytomegalovirus exposure and HLA in healthy donors. The PCR had 60 Vbeta and 13 Jbeta primers. Assay: immunoSEQ multiplex PCR; the TCRdb copy retains only in-frame clones and omits some. The repertoire has around 200,000 clones, more than 75% of them found once; the top ten carry around 2.5%. Material for sequencing was PBMCs. The receptors were sampled from a woman aged 45-65 years in good health and CMV-seropositive.

This clone was recorded only once. The rearrangement links TRBV19 to TRBJ2-1; D may be TRBD2 (5 bases). The CDR3 has 14 amino acids. V lost 3 bases to trimming and J lost 4 bases, with 10 bases between them. Germline CDR1 LNHDA, CDR2 SQIVND (reference sequence). This chain's CDR3 is CASSISLAYNEQFF. Written as DNA, the CDR3 is TGTGCCAGTAGTATTAGCCTAGCTTACAATGAGCAGTTCTTC. Filled out from reference TRBV19 and TRBJ2-1, the complete variable domain reads DGGITQSPKYLFRKEGQNVTLSCEQNLNHDAMYWYRQDPGQGLRLIYYSQIVNDFQKGDIAEGYSVSREKKESFPLTVTSAQKNPTAFYLCASSISLAYNEQFFGPGTRLTVL.

The chain uses TRBV6-6 and TRBJ2-2, with D perhaps TRBD2 (7 bases). Trimming took 7 bases from V and 6 from J, leaving 15 bases between them. Germline values: CDR1 MNHNY, CDR2 SVGAGI (reference sequence). There are 14 residues in the CDR3. The CDR3 protein is CASTLRGGSGELFF. As DNA, the CDR3 is TGTGCCAGCACCCTGAGGGGGGGATCCGGGGAGCTGTTTTTT.

The chain has TRBV5-1 and TRBJ2-2; a possible D gene is TRBD2 (7 bases). Germline values: CDR1 SGHRS, CDR2 YFSETQ. V lost 4 bases to trimming and J lost 6 bases, with 19 bases between them. This CDR3 spans 16 amino acids. CDR3 protein: CASSITGGAVAGELFF. CDR3 DNA: TGCGCCAGCAGCATCACTGGGGGGGCCGTGGCCGGGGAGCTGTTTTTT.

CDR3 bases: TGTGCCAGCTTTCCGGGACAGGGGGCTCCAGATACGCAGTATTTT. Translated, it gives CASFPGQGAPDTQYF. The chain recombines TRBV28 with TRBJ2-3; TRBD1 aligns across 12 bases. This CDR3 is 15 amino acids long. V was clipped by 8 bases and J by 4 bases; unmatched bases: 7. CDR1 is MDHEN, CDR2 SYDVKM, per germline.

The chain carries TRBV2 and TRBJ1-5; TRBD1 matches 7 bases. CDR1 SNHLY and CDR2 FYNNEI come from the germline V gene. Unmatched junction bases numbered 3, after V lost 7 bases and J lost 3 bases. The CDR3 length is 13 residues. The CDR3 loop is CASKGQFNQPQHF. The CDR3 DNA sequence: TGTGCCAGCAAGGGACAGTTCAATCAGCCCCAGCATTTT.

The rearrangement links TRBV6-1 to TRBJ2-1, with TRBD1 matching 7 bases. The CDR3 extends over 15 amino acids. Germline V CDR1 and CDR2: MNHNS, SASEGT. V shed 6 bases, J shed 6 bases, and the junction held 11 bases outside the gene matches. The CDR3 here is CASSILGGSGNEQFF. In nucleotides, the CDR3 is TGTGCCAGCAGCATACTAGGGGGCTCTGGCAATGAGCAGTTCTTC.

The gene calls are TRBV5-6 and TRBJ2-3; D perhaps matches TRBD2 (5 bases). Germline V lookup: CDR1 SGHDT, CDR2 YYEEEE. V dropped 1 base and J dropped 0 bases, with 12 bases sitting between them. The length of the CDR3 is 16 residues. The CDR3 loop is CASSLTSGSSTDTQYF. CDR3 DNA sequence: TGTGCCAGCAGCTTGACGAGCGGATCTAGCACAGATACGCAGTATTTT.

The V call is TRBV5-4, the J call TRBJ1-3; D is unresolved. CDR1 is SGHNT, CDR2 YYREEE, per germline (reference sequence). V lost 0 bases, J lost 0 bases, and 7 bases lay in between. The CDR3 has 15 amino acids. CDR3 loop: CASSLGVLSGNTIYF. As DNA, the CDR3 is TGTGCCAGCAGCTTGGGAGTGCTCTCTGGAAACACCATATATTTT. The full variable domain, in which reference TRBV5-4 and TRBJ1-3 provide the parts outside the CDR3, is ETGVTQSPTHLIKTRGQQVTLRCSSQSGHNTVSWYQQALGQGPQFIFQYYREEENGRGNFPPRFSGLQFPNYSSELNVNALELDDSALYLCASSLGVLSGNTIYFGEGSWLTVV.

The chain is built from TRBV5-8 and TRBJ2-5; D gene unclear. Germline CDR1 reads SGHTS; CDR2 reads YDEGEE. The CDR3 contains 10 residues. V was pared by 3 bases and J by 8 bases, with 5 bases between. The chain's CDR3 is CASSSSTQYF. Written as DNA, the CDR3 is TGTGCCAGCAGCTCAAGCACCCAGTACTTC.

The V call is TRBV4-1, the J call TRBJ2-5; D ambiguous. Germline CDR1 reads MGHRA; CDR2 reads YSYEKL. The CDR3 totals 15 residues. The V and J ends lost 0 bases and 5 bases respectively, with 13 bases between them. CDR3 DNA: TGCGCCAGCAGCCAAGAAAGTGAGCGATGGGAGACCCAGTACTTC. Protein: CASSQESERWETQYF.

The sample holds a few counts of this clone. The chain is built from TRBV7-3 and TRBJ2-6; a possible D gene is TRBD1 (6 bases). Trimming stripped 3 bases from V and 4 bases from J, with 10 bases between. The CDR3 has 15 residues. Germline V lookup: CDR1 SGHTA, CDR2 FQGTGA. The CDR3 reads CASSFTGPGANVLTF. For the CDR3, the DNA is TGTGCCAGCAGCTTCACAGGGCCAGGGGCCAACGTCCTGACTTTC.

The rearrangement links TRBV28 to TRBJ1-6; 7 bases align to TRBD1. V lost 4 bases and J lost 5; bases outside the gene matches: 5. Germline V gives CDR1 MDHEN, CDR2 SYDVKM. The CDR3 sequence is 15 residues long. The CDR3 sequence is CASSSHQGDNSPLHF. CDR3 nucleotides: TGTGCCAGCAGTTCGCACCAGGGGGATAATTCACCCCTCCACTTT.

The CDR3: CASSNRALLSEQYF. In nucleotides, the CDR3 is TGTGCCAGTAGTAACAGGGCCCTCTTGAGCGAGCAGTACTTC. The J gene is TRBJ2-7, the V gene TRBV19; TRBD1 is a possible D gene (6 bases). The CDR3 totals 14 residues. Between the trimmed V and J ends, which lost 4 bases and 6 bases, there was a span of 16 bases. Germline V gene sequence: CDR1 LNHDA, CDR2 SQIVND (reference sequence).

This sequence joins TRBV30 and TRBJ1-6, with 9 bases aligning to TRBD1. CDR3 length equals 13 residues. The germline CDR1 and CDR2 sequences are GTSNPN and SVGIG (reference sequence). Trimming took 6 bases from V and 10 from J; bases not matched to a gene: 7. For the CDR3, the DNA is TGTGCCTGCGTTACAGGGGGCAGGTCACCCCTCCACTTT. Translating gives CACVTGGRSPLHF. The whole variable domain, remainder taken from reference TRBV30 and TRBJ1-6, is SQTIHQWPATLVQPVGSPLSLECTVEGTSNPNLYWYRQAAGRGLQLLFYSVGIGQISSEVPQNLSASRPQDRQFILSSKKLLLSDSGFYLCACVTGGRSPLHFGNGTRLTVT.

The V gene is TRBV2, the J gene TRBJ2-5; 8 positions match TRBD2. V was clipped by 8 bases and J by 2 bases; unmatched bases: 4. CDR1 and CDR2 (germline): SNHLY, FYNNEI. This CDR3 has 13 residues. CDR3 nucleotide sequence: TGTGCCAGCCATCGGGGGGGGCAAGAGACCCAGTACTTC. It specifies CASHRGGQETQYF.

The V and J genes are TRBV11-1 and TRBJ2-7, with TRBD1 matching 8 bases. J lost 0 bases, V lost 5 bases, and 6 bases had no gene match. From germline, CDR1 is SGHAT and CDR2 FQDESV (reference sequence). The CDR3 length is 15 residues. The CDR3: CASSTRDRTSYEQYF. The CDR3, as DNA: TGTGCCAGCAGCACCCGGGACAGGACCTCCTACGAGCAGTACTTC.

This chain connects TRBV2 to TRBJ2-1, with 8 bases that match TRBD1. V lost 6 bases, J lost 3 bases, and 7 bases stayed unmatched. Germline V gene data show CDR1 as SNHLY and CDR2 as FYNNEI. The CDR3 totals 15 residues. CDR3: CASRPPRGRYNEQFF. The CDR3 DNA sequence: TGTGCCAGCAGACCCCCCAGGGGGCGCTACAATGAGCAGTTCTTC.

The chain is built from TRBV5-4 and TRBJ2-5, with D possibly matching TRBD2 (6 bases). This CDR3 is built from 15 residues. V was clipped by 6 bases and J by 3 bases, with 18 bases between them. Looked up from germline, CDR1 is SGHNT and CDR2 is YYREEE (reference sequence). CDR3 residues: CASILNPGLKETQYF. CDR3 DNA sequence: TGTGCCAGCATCTTAAACCCGGGACTCAAAGAGACCCAGTACTTC.

This clone was seen a few times. The genes are TRBV6-1 and TRBJ1-1, with TRBD1 matching 9 bases. Germline V gene sequence: CDR1 MNHNS, CDR2 SASEGT. V lost 7 bases and J lost 3; bases outside the gene matches: 6. CDR3 length: 14 residues. The CDR3 region is CASTPDRGDTEAFF. The CDR3 DNA reads as TGTGCCAGCACCCCGGACAGGGGTGACACTGAAGCTTTCTTT.

The chain recombines TRBV4-3 with TRBJ2-2; 8 bases align to TRBD2. J gave up 1 base and V 3 bases, and 4 bases lay outside the gene matches. The CDR3 is 16 residues long. Germline values: CDR1 LGHNA, CDR2 YSLEER. The CDR3 DNA reads as TGCGCCAGCAGCCAGAGCGGGGGCAAGAACACCGGGGAGCTGTTTTTT. It specifies CASSQSGGKNTGELFF.

This chain uses TRBV5-1 with TRBJ2-7, with 15 bases aligning to TRBD2. The trim removed 3 bases at V and 2 bases at J, leaving 6 bases unmatched. The germline CDR1 and CDR2 sequences are SGHRS and YFSETQ. CDR3 size: 17 residues. CDR3 DNA: TGCGCCAGCAGCTCCGGGACTAGCGGGGGGCGAACCTACGAGCAGTACTTC. Protein product: CASSSGTSGGRTYEQYF.

The chain recombines TRBV9 with TRBJ1-1; tentative D call: TRBD1 (5 bases). Germline V CDR1 and CDR2: SGDLS, YYNGEE. CDR3 size: 14 residues. Trimming left V 3 bases short and J 11 bases short, with 20 bases between. The DNA of the CDR3 is TGTGCCAGCAGCGGATCGGGACTCCATATGGGGGCTTTCTTT. Protein: CASSGSGLHMGAFF. The full variable domain, with the rest looked up from reference TRBV9 and TRBJ1-1, is DSGVTQTPKHLITATGQRVTLRCSPRSGDLSVYWYQQSLDQGLQFLIQYYNGEERAKGNILERFSAQQFPDLHSELNLSSLELGDSALYFCASSGSGLHMGAFFGQGTRLTVV.

The rearrangement uses TRBV11-2 and TRBJ2-1; 15 nucleotides match TRBD2. CDR1 is SGHAT, CDR2 FQNNGV, per germline. V lost 4 bases and J lost 12; bases outside the gene matches: 16. This CDR3 has 18 residues. For the CDR3, the DNA is TGTGCCAGCAGCTCCCTCGGACTAGCGGGGGGGCTTACAATGGGGCAGTTCTTC. Protein: CASSSLGLAGGLTMGQFF.

This chain uses TRBV6-5 with TRBJ1-4; no clear D. CDR3 length: 13 amino acids. Per germline, CDR1 MNHEY and CDR2 SVGAGI. Trimming cost V 5 bases and J 14 bases, with 18 bases left between them. The CDR3 reads CASSESPSYSLFF. In DNA, the CDR3 is TGTGCCAGCAGTGAAAGCCCTTCCTATTCGCTGTTTTTT.

The chain employs TRBV7-2 and TRBJ1-6; D is possibly TRBD1 (6 bases). This CDR3 region has 13 residues. Between the trimmed V and J ends, which lost 4 bases and 14 bases, there was a span of 15 bases. Germline V lookup: CDR1 SGHTA, CDR2 FQGNSA. This CDR3 reads CASSSLPKGALHF. For the CDR3, the DNA is TGTGCCAGCAGCTCCCTCCCGAAGGGGGCCCTCCACTTT.

This clone was seen only once. The chain carries TRBV11-3 and TRBJ2-3; 9 bases line up with TRBD1. Germline assignment: CDR1 SGHNT and CDR2 YENEEA. V lost 3 bases to trimming and J lost 1 base; unmatched junction nucleotides: 5. This CDR3 has 16 amino acids. The CDR3 sequence: CASSFRQGGGTDTQYF. In DNA form, the CDR3 reads TGTGCCAGCAGCTTCAGACAGGGGGGTGGCACAGATACGCAGTATTTT.

The chain links TRBV2 to TRBJ2-3; 9 nucleotides match TRBD1. The V and J ends lost 4 bases and 0 bases, in that order; junction bases with no gene match: 5. Germline V lookup: CDR1 SNHLY, CDR2 FYNNEI. The CDR3 covers 16 residues. The CDR3 DNA is TGTGCCAGCAGTGGGGACAGGGAGAGTAGCACAGATACGCAGTATTTT. As protein: CASSGDRESSTDTQYF.

This sequence joins TRBV5-1 and TRBJ2-3, with D perhaps matching TRBD1 (6 bases). The CDR3 contains 14 residues. The germline gives CDR1 SGHRS, CDR2 YFSETQ. V lost 3 bases and J lost 3, with 11 bases in between. This chain's CDR3 is CASSSSTGTDTQYF. Written as DNA, the CDR3 is TGCGCCAGCAGCTCCTCGACAGGTACAGATACGCAGTATTTT.

This clone was observed a single time. V gene TRBV19 combines with J gene TRBJ2-5; 9 nucleotides line up with TRBD2. The J segment lost 4 bases and the V segment lost 7 bases, leaving 10 bases of the junction unmatched. The CDR3 has 15 amino acids. Germline CDR1 is LNHDA and CDR2 is SQIVND (reference sequence). The CDR3 region is CASTPRLAGTETQYF. The CDR3 region has the DNA TGTGCCAGTACCCCGAGGCTAGCGGGGACAGAGACCCAGTACTTC.

This clone was counted only a few times. The chain uses TRBV5-6 and TRBJ2-2; the D gene is possibly TRBD2 (6 bases). Germline assignment: CDR1 SGHDT and CDR2 YYEEEE. Trimming left V 1 base short and J 6 bases short, with 16 bases between. CDR3 length equals 16 residues. DNA of the CDR3: TGTGCCAGCAGCTTGTATGGTGCGGGGACTGCCGGGGAGCTGTTTTTT. This gives the protein CASSLYGAGTAGELFF.

The rearrangement links TRBV5-6 to TRBJ2-1; D gene ambiguous. The germline V and J ends were trimmed by 2 bases and 6 bases, with 3 bases remaining between them. The CDR3 spans 11 residues. CDR1 and CDR2 (germline): SGHDT, YYEEEE. The CDR3 sequence is CASSFGNEQFF. As DNA, the CDR3 is TGTGCCAGCAGCTTCGGCAATGAGCAGTTCTTC.